Listed below are T cell receptor beta chains from one sample, sequenced in a study of OX40 agonist ivuxolimab in advanced cancers. Data came from immunoSEQ multiplex PCR; TCRdb stores just in-frame clones and leaves some out. The sample consists of 35,000 or so clones, 60% to 85% of them appearing once. This specimen consisted of CD4+ or CD8+ T cells sorted from blood, obtained in a trial of the OX40 agonist ivuxolimab. The receptors stem from an adult with an advanced solid tumor such as melanoma, head and neck, liver or kidney cancer. The conserved cysteine and the conserved F or W are not part of the CDR3 here.

j_call	v_call	cdr3_aa
TRBJ2-6	TRBV6-1	ASSGRDRGILSSGANVLT
TRBJ2-3	TRBV9	ASSEELAGGLDTQY
TRBJ1-1	TRBV13	ASSRSGRVTEAF
TRBJ2-1	TRBV7-7	ASSLGLAGSYADEQF
TRBJ2-3	TRBV5-4	ASSLNTDTQY
TRBJ1-2	TRBV6-5	ASSPTGAWGYT
TRBJ2-1	TRBV6-4	ASSDRAYNEQF
TRBJ1-4	TRBV7-6	ASSSSGTAKGRSLF
TRBJ2-3	TRBV4-2	ASSHSGGAGDTQY
TRBJ1-3	TRBV5-4	ASSQQFIGNTIY
TRBJ2-4	TRBV4-2	ASSPPERGGKNIQY
TRBJ1-5	TRBV10-3	ATKQDRVGNQPQH
TRBJ2-7	TRBV6-1	ASSARWAVRSYEQY
TRBJ2-1	TRBV5-1	ASSPAGTGKNEQF
TRBJ2-6	TRBV11-1	ASSSRTGAFGANVLT
TRBJ2-3	TRBV5-1	ASSFSRTASTDTQY
TRBJ1-6	TRBV19	ASSRADNSPLH
TRBJ2-7	TRBV11-2	ASSSAQGISYEQY
TRBJ1-1	TRBV5-4	ASSLAGRDYTEAF
TRBJ1-6	TRBV4-1	ASSQDWRLSPLH
TRBJ2-1	TRBV27	ASSLSGARGFEQF
TRBJ1-5	TRBV19	ASSTGTGGRQPQH
TRBJ1-1	TRBV6-5	ASSYRAMSTEAF